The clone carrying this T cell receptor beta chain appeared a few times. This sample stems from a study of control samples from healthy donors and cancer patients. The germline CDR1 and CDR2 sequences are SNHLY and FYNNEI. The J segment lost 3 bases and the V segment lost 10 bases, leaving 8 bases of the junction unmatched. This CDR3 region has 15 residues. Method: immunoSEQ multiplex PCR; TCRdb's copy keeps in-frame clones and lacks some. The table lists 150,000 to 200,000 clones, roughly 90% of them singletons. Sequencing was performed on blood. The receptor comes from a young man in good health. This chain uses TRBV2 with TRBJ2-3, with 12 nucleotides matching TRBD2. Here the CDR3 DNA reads TGTGCCACCCGAAGACTAGCGGGAGCAACAGATACGCAGTATTTT. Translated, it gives CATRRLAGATDTQYF.